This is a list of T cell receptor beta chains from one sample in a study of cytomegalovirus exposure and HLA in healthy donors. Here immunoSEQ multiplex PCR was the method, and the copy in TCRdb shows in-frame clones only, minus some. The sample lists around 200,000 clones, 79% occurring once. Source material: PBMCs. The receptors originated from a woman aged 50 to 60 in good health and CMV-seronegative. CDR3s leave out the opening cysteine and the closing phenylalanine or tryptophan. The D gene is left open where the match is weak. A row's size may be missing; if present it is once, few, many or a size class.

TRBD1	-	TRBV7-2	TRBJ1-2	ASSPRDRVGGYT
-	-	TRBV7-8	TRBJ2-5	ASSLEGVWEETQY
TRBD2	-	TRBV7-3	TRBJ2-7	ASSLTAASGRNNEQY
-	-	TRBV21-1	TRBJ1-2	ASSKELGTYGYT
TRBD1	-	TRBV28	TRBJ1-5	ASSLGQGEAGQPQH
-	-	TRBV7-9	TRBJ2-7	ASAGAYEQY
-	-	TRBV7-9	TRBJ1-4	SSSSRTAGGEKLF
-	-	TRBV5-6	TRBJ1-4	ASSLAGGTNEKLF
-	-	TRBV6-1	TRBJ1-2	ASSKTGYGYT
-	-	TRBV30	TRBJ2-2	ACPCKGLNTGELF
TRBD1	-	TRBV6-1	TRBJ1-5	ASSEFGQGDQPQH
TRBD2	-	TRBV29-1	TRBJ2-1	SVEGLSGLAGAYYNEQF
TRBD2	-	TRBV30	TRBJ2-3	AWSLAGGPGLADTQY
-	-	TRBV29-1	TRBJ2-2	SVQVADYTGELF
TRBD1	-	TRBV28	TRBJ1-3	ASGTGGVWSGNTIY
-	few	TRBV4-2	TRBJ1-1	ASSQTRDTEAF
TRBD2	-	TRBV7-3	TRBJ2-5	ASSLSGQETQY
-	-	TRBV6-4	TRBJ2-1	ASSDSVGGGPNEQF
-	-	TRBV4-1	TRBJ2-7	ASSQDGSGFYEQY
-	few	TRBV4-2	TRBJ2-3	ASSQAGQVTDTQY
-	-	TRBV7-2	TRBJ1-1	ASSLGGGWNTEAF
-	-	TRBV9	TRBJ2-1	ASSVDMREGNEQF
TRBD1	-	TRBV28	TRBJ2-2	ASSFYRGDTGELF
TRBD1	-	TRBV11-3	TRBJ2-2	ASSSGQGATGELF
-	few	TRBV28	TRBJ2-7	ASQGNYEQY
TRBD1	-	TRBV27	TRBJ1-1	ASSTGATEAF
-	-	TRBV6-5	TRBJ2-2	ASSYYVRATGGLF
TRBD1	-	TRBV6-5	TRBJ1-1	ASSRGTVNTEAF
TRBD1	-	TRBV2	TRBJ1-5	ASSVRGQNNQPQH
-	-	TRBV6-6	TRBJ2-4	ASSDTGDSKNIQY
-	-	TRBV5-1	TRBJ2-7	ASSSQGSYEQY
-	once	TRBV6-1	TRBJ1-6	ASSESYNSPLH
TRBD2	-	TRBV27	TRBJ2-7	ASSFLAPWQGGTYEQY
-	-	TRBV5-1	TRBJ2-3	ASSLGGRALTDTQY
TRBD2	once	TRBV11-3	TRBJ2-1	ASSLDKGAGQYNEQF
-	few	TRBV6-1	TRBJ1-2	ASRAGLYGYT
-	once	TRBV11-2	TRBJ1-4	ASSLGQGSEKLF
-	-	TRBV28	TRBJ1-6	ASSAGVRNNSPLH
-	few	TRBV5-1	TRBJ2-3	ASSFSRLTSTDTQY
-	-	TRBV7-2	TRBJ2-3	ASSTTDTQY
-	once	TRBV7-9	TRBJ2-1	SSSLPSDKSYNEQF
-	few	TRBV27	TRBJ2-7	ASSFQVGQRSYEQY